This T cell receptor (beta chain) was captured in a study of cytomegalovirus exposure and HLA in healthy donors. Study results and limitations: In an earlier analysis, most TCR beta V segments were productive about 90% or about 30% of the time. For presence/absence analyses, sequencing depth was assumed to be roughly uniform across donors.

The study ran its PCR with 60 Vbeta and 13 Jbeta primers. Some clones are missing from TCRdb's copy, which holds only in-frame ones; the method was immunoSEQ multiplex PCR. The sample records roughly 150,000 clones, about two thirds being singletons. This clone was picked up a small number of times. Antigen unknown. Sampled while nominally healthy, donors likely had unrecorded immune exposures. The CDR3 spans 12 residues. CDR1 is MNHNS and CDR2 is SASEGT in the germline V gene. The V and J ends lost 2 bases and 6 bases respectively, with 5 bases between them. The clonotype was recovered from a man aged 40-49 years in good health and CMV-seronegative. Material: PBMCs. The J gene is TRBJ1-5, the V gene TRBV6-1; D uncertain. CDR3 bases: TGTGCCAGCAGTGAATTCGTTCAGCCCCAGCATTTT. Protein: CASSEFVQPQHF.